The rows below give T cell receptor beta chains drawn from one sample of a study of shared clonotypes between healthy human individuals. Assay: immunoSEQ multiplex PCR; the TCRdb copy retains only in-frame clones and omits some. Here the sample spans about 820,000 clones, nearly 95% being singletons. The specimen was naive CD8+ T cells sorted from blood. All receptors derive from a man under 40 in good health. The CDR3 runs from the conserved cysteine through the conserved F or W. Each record gives: J gene, clone size, V gene, D gene, CDR3 DNA, CDR3 protein. A D gene is named only where the DNA matches it firmly. Rows give clone size only sometimes, using once, few, many, or a class for an expanded clone.

J: TRBJ2-1; size: NA; V: TRBV6-5; D: NA; DNA: TGTGCCAGCAGTTACCTAGCCAACTCCGAGCAGTTCTTC; CDR3: CASSYLANSEQFF
J: TRBJ2-7; size: NA; V: TRBV7-9; D: NA; DNA: TGTGCCAGCAGCGACATTGCGGGGGCCTCCTACGAGCAGTACTTC; CDR3: CASSDIAGASYEQYF
J: TRBJ2-5; size: NA; V: TRBV14; D: NA; DNA: TGTGCCAGCAGCCAAGAAGGGAGAACATTCACCGGGGCACAAGAGACCCAGTACTTC; CDR3: CASSQEGRTFTGAQETQYF
J: TRBJ2-1; size: NA; V: TRBV29-1; D: NA; DNA: TGCAGCGTTGAATTGGGCCTTGGCGAGCAGTTCTTC; CDR3: CSVELGLGEQFF
J: TRBJ2-1; size: once; V: TRBV13; D: TRBD2; DNA: TGTGCCAGCAGCCTTACTAGCGGGACCTACAATGAGCAGTTCTTC; CDR3: CASSLTSGTYNEQFF
J: TRBJ2-7; size: NA; V: TRBV11-2; D: NA; DNA: TGTGCCAGCAGCTTAGAGGCCAACCCTGCTTACGAGCAGTACTTC; CDR3: CASSLEANPAYEQYF
J: TRBJ2-1; size: NA; V: TRBV7-9; D: NA; DNA: TGTGCCAGCAGCCCCGTATACAATGAGCAGTTCTTC; CDR3: CASSPVYNEQFF
J: TRBJ2-5; size: NA; V: TRBV28; D: NA; DNA: TGTGCCAGCAGTTTGTACAGAGAAACCCAAGAGACCCAGTACTTC; CDR3: CASSLYRETQETQYF
J: TRBJ2-3; size: NA; V: TRBV5-6; D: TRBD2; DNA: TGTGCCAGCCCGACGAGTAGCGGGAGAGATAAGTGTGTAGATACGCAGTATTTT; CDR3: CASPTSSGRDKCVDTQYF
J: TRBJ2-1; size: NA; V: TRBV29-1; D: NA; DNA: TGCAGCGTGCCCCCAGGGAGCACCTACAATGAGCAGTTCTTC; CDR3: CSVPPGSTYNEQFF
J: TRBJ2-7; size: NA; V: TRBV5-1; D: TRBD2; DNA: TGCGCCAGCAGGCATCCGGGGGCGGGAGGTCACGAGCAGTACTTC; CDR3: CASRHPGAGGHEQYF
J: TRBJ1-5; size: NA; V: TRBV4-1; D: TRBD1; DNA: TGCGCCAGCAGCCCCCGACAGGGGAGTCAGCCCCAGCATTTT; CDR3: CASSPRQGSQPQHF
J: TRBJ1-3; size: once; V: TRBV29-1; D: NA; DNA: TGCAGCGTTGATATCGGGGACTCTGGAAACACCATATATTTT; CDR3: CSVDIGDSGNTIYF
J: TRBJ2-1; size: NA; V: TRBV6-4; D: TRBD2; DNA: TGTGCCAGCAGCGCCGGGACTAGCGGCTACAATGAGCAGTTCTTC; CDR3: CASSAGTSGYNEQFF
J: TRBJ2-1; size: NA; V: TRBV5-8; D: TRBD2; DNA: TGTGCCAGCAGCTTGGAACTAGCGGGAGGGGCCGATGAGCAGTTCTTC; CDR3: CASSLELAGGADEQFF
J: TRBJ2-3; size: NA; V: TRBV10-1; D: NA; DNA: TGCGCCAGCAGTGAGTCTGAGCGTGCAGATACGCAGTATTTT; CDR3: CASSESERADTQYF
J: TRBJ2-1; size: once; V: TRBV19; D: NA; DNA: TGTGCCAGTAGTACCGCAGAAAGCTCCTACAATGAGCAGTTCTTC; CDR3: CASSTAESSYNEQFF
J: TRBJ2-7; size: many; V: TRBV5-1; D: NA; DNA: TGCGCCAGCAGCTTGGGACTCGGGGAAGTGAGTGACGAGCAGTACTTC; CDR3: CASSLGLGEVSDEQYF
J: TRBJ1-5; size: NA; V: TRBV4-1; D: NA; DNA: TGCGCCAGCAGCCAAGGAGGGCAGAATAGCAATCAGCCCCAGCATTTT; CDR3: CASSQGGQNSNQPQHF
J: TRBJ2-1; size: NA; V: TRBV27; D: NA; DNA: TGTGCCAGCAGTCTCAAACCCTACCCCTCCGAATACAATGAGCAGTTCTTC; CDR3: CASSLKPYPSEYNEQFF
J: TRBJ1-4; size: NA; V: TRBV27; D: NA; DNA: TGTGCCAGCAGCCAGGGAACAGGGCTCTCAACTAATGAAAAACTGTTTTTT; CDR3: CASSQGTGLSTNEKLFF
J: TRBJ2-3; size: NA; V: TRBV5-8; D: TRBD2; DNA: TGTGCCAGCAGCAACCCGGGACTAGCGGGATTAGATACGCAGTATTTT; CDR3: CASSNPGLAGLDTQYF
J: TRBJ1-2; size: NA; V: TRBV27; D: NA; DNA: TGTGCCAGCAGACAAAAATCAGGGTTTGGCTACACCTTC; CDR3: CASRQKSGFGYTF
J: TRBJ2-3; size: NA; V: TRBV5-6; D: NA; DNA: TGTGCCAGCAGCTCACCTATGGGGAGCACAGATACGCAGTATTTT; CDR3: CASSSPMGSTDTQYF
J: TRBJ1-2; size: NA; V: TRBV6-1; D: NA; DNA: TGTGCCAGCAGGGAGTACTATGGCTACACCTTC; CDR3: CASREYYGYTF
J: TRBJ2-7; size: NA; V: TRBV15; D: TRBD1; DNA: TGTGCCACCAATCCGGGGACAGGGTACGAGCAGTACTTC; CDR3: CATNPGTGYEQYF
J: TRBJ2-7; size: NA; V: TRBV19; D: TRBD1; DNA: TGTGCCAGTAGCCAGACAGGGTCCCCAGGCTACGAGCAGTACTTC; CDR3: CASSQTGSPGYEQYF
J: TRBJ1-5; size: NA; V: TRBV6-1; D: NA; DNA: TGTGCCAGCAGTGATCGAGACAGACTTAATCAGCCCCAGCATTTT; CDR3: CASSDRDRLNQPQHF
J: TRBJ2-7; size: NA; V: TRBV5-1; D: NA; DNA: TGCGCCAGCAGCTTCGGGACGGGTGACTACGAGCAGTACTTC; CDR3: CASSFGTGDYEQYF
J: TRBJ2-3; size: NA; V: TRBV29-1; D: NA; DNA: TGCAGCGTTTTTGGGACGGACACAGATACGCAGTATTTT; CDR3: CSVFGTDTDTQYF
J: TRBJ1-4; size: NA; V: TRBV18; D: TRBD1; DNA: TGTGCCAGCTCACCCCTACCGGGACAGGGCCCTAATGAAAAACTGTTTTTT; CDR3: CASSPLPGQGPNEKLFF
J: TRBJ2-3; size: NA; V: TRBV6-4; D: NA; DNA: TGTGCCAGCAGTGATTCAGGGGTGGCAGATACGCAGTATTTT; CDR3: CASSDSGVADTQYF
J: TRBJ2-1; size: NA; V: TRBV15; D: NA; DNA: TGTGCCACCAGCAGAAAAGGAGCGGCCGGCAATGAGCAGTTCTTC; CDR3: CATSRKGAAGNEQFF
J: TRBJ1-4; size: NA; V: TRBV13; D: TRBD1; DNA: TGTGCCAGCAGCTTAGGCTACGGGACAGGTACGGCTAATGAAAAACTGTTTTTT; CDR3: CASSLGYGTGTANEKLFF
J: TRBJ2-7; size: NA; V: TRBV27; D: NA; DNA: TGTGCCAGCAGTCTCGGGCTAAGGGGGTACGAGCAGTACTTC; CDR3: CASSLGLRGYEQYF
J: TRBJ2-2; size: few; V: TRBV19; D: TRBD1; DNA: TGTGCCAGTACCCCAGGGGGCTTGTTCGGGGAGCTGTTTTTT; CDR3: CASTPGGLFGELFF
J: TRBJ2-7; size: NA; V: TRBV5-1; D: TRBD1; DNA: TGCGCCAGCAGCTGGGATCTCGGGACAGCCTACGAGCAGTACTTC; CDR3: CASSWDLGTAYEQYF
J: TRBJ2-1; size: NA; V: TRBV28; D: TRBD2; DNA: TGTGCCAGCACCTTCCTAGCGGGAGTCCGCGTGAGCTCCTACAATGAGCAGTTCTTC; CDR3: CASTFLAGVRVSSYNEQFF
J: TRBJ2-7; size: NA; V: TRBV27; D: TRBD2; DNA: TGTGCCAGCAGTTCTCGCACTAGCGGGATCTCCTACGAGCAGTACTTC; CDR3: CASSSRTSGISYEQYF
J: TRBJ2-7; size: once; V: TRBV19; D: TRBD2; DNA: TGTGCCAGTAGACCCACCCTAGCGGGAGGGCCCTACGAGCAGTACTTC; CDR3: CASRPTLAGGPYEQYF
J: TRBJ2-5; size: NA; V: TRBV25-1; D: TRBD2; DNA: TGTGCCAGCAGTGAGCCCCTAGCGGGACAAGAGACCCAGTACTTC; CDR3: CASSEPLAGQETQYF
J: TRBJ1-1; size: NA; V: TRBV15; D: TRBD1; DNA: TGTGCCACCAGCAGGGACAACATAGGGGGCGCCTTTTCCAACACTGAAGCTTTCTTT; CDR3: CATSRDNIGGAFSNTEAFF
J: TRBJ2-4; size: NA; V: TRBV10-3; D: NA; DNA: TGTGCCATCACAGTTAACAACGTAGGGGCCAAAAACATTCAGTACTTC; CDR3: CAITVNNVGAKNIQYF
J: TRBJ1-2; size: NA; V: TRBV9; D: NA; DNA: TGTGCCAGCAGCGTAGCAGGGCAGGGGAGCTATGGCTACACCTTC; CDR3: CASSVAGQGSYGYTF
J: TRBJ2-1; size: NA; V: TRBV10-3; D: NA; DNA: TGTGCCATCAGTGAGCTAAGGACCAGCGACAATGAGCAGTTCTTC; CDR3: CAISELRTSDNEQFF
J: TRBJ2-4; size: NA; V: TRBV21-1; D: NA; DNA: TGTGCCAGCAGCGCGCCGTTAGCTACGCAAAGAAAAAACATTCAGTACTTC; CDR3: CASSAPLATQRKNIQYF
J: TRBJ2-3; size: NA; V: TRBV7-9; D: NA; DNA: TGTGCCAGCAGCCCTATCTCGGGGACAATCACAGATACGCAGTATTTT; CDR3: CASSPISGTITDTQYF
J: TRBJ2-7; size: NA; V: TRBV27; D: NA; DNA: TGTGCCAGCAGTTTTATCTGGGGAAAAGCCTACGAGCAGTACTTC; CDR3: CASSFIWGKAYEQYF